The clone carrying this T cell receptor (beta chain) was observed once. The data originate from a study of blood T cell repertoires in COVID-19. Study summary: Samples came from the United States, Italy and Spain, spanning acute and convalescent COVID-19.

The data were produced by immunoSEQ multiplex PCR, yet TCRdb's version contains in-frame clones alone and is incomplete. The table has about 73,000 clones, roughly 84% seen once. The CDR3 totals 20 residues. Germline values: CDR1 SGHRS, CDR2 YFSETQ. Unmatched junction bases numbered 17, after V lost 4 bases and J lost 3 bases. Sequencing was done on a sample of peripheral blood. This receptor was obtained from an older man with active or convalescent COVID-19. The rearrangement uses TRBV5-1 and TRBJ2-3; TRBD2 matches 13 bases. The CDR3 DNA sequence: TGCGCCAGCAGCCCGCGACACCCCGGGACTAGCGGGAAGAGTACAGATACGCAGTATTTT. Amino acid sequence: CASSPRHPGTSGKSTDTQYF.